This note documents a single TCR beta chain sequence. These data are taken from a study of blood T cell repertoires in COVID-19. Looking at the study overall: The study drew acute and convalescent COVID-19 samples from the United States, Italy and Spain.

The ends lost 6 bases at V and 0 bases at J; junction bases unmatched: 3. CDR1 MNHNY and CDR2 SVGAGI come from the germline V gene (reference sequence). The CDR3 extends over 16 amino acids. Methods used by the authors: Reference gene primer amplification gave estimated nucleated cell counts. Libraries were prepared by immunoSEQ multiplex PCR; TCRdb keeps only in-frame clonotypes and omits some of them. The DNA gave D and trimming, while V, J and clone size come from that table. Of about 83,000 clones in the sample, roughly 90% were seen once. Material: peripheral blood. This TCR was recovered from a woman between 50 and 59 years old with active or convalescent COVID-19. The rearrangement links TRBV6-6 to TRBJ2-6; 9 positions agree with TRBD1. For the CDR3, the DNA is TGTGCCAGCAGGGGACAGGGTTTCTCTGGGGCCAACGTCCTGACTTTC. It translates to CASRGQGFSGANVLTF.